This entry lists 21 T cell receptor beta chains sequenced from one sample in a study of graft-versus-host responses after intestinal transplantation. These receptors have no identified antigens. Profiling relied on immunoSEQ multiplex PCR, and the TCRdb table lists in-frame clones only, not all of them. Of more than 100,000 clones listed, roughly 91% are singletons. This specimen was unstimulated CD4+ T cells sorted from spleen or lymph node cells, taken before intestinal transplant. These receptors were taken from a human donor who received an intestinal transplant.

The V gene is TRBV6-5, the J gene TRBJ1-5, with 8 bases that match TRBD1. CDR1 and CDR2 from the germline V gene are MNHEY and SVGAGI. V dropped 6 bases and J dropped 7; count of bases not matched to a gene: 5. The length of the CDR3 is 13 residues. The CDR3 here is CASSGDRRQPQHF. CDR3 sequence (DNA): TGTGCCAGCAGCGGGGACAGGAGGCAGCCCCAGCATTTT.

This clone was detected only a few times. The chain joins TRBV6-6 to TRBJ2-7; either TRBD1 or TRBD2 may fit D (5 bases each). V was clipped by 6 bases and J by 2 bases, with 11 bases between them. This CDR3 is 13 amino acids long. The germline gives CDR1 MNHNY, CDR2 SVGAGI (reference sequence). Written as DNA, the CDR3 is TGTGCCAGCAGCCTAGGGACCCCCTACGAGCAGTACTTC. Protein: CASSLGTPYEQYF.

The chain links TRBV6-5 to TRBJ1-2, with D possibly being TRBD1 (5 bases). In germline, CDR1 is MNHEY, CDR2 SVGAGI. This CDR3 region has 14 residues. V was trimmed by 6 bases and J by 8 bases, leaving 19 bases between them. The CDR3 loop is CASSPQDGAAGYTF. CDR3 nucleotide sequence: TGTGCCAGCAGCCCTCAGGACGGGGCGGCGGGCTACACCTTC.

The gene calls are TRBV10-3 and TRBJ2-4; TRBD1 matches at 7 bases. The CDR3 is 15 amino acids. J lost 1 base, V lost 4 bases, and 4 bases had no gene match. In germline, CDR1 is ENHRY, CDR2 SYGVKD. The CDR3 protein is CAISAGQWAKNIQYF. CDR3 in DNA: TGTGCCATCAGTGCGGGACAGTGGGCCAAAAACATTCAGTACTTC.

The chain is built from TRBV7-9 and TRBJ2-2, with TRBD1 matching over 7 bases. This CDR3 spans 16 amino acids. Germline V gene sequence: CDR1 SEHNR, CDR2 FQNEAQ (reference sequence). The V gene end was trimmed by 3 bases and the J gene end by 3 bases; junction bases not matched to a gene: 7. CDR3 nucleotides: TGTGCCAGCAGCTTGGGTTTAGGACAGGACACCGGGGAGCTGTTTTTT. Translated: CASSLGLGQDTGELFF.

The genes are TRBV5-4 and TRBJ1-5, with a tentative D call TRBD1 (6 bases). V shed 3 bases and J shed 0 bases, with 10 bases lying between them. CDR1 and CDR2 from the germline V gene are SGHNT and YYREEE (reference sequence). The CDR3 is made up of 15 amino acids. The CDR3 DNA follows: TGTGCCAGCAGCTCGGACAGAAATAGCAATCAGCCCCAGCATTTT. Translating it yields CASSSDRNSNQPQHF.

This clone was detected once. The CDR3 DNA reads as TGTGCCTGGAGTATCAGGAAGGCACGAGAGCAGTACTTC. Translating it yields CAWSIRKAREQYF. The chain recombines TRBV30 with TRBJ2-7; D not certain. The V and J ends lost 2 bases and 7 bases respectively, with 15 bases between them. The germline V gene encodes CDR1 GTSNPN and CDR2 SVGIG (reference sequence). CDR3 length: 13 residues.

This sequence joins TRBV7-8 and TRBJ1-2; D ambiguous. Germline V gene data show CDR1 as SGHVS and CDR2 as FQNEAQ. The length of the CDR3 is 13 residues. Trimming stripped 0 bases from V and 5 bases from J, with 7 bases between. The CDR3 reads CASSLAVNYGYTF. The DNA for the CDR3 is TGTGCCAGCAGCTTAGCGGTGAATTATGGCTACACCTTC.

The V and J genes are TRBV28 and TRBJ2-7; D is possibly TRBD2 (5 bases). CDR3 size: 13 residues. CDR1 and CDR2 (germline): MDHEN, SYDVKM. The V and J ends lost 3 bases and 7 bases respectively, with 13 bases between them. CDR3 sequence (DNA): TGTGCCAGCAGTTTTTTTGGGCCGGGGGAGCAGTACTTC. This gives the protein CASSFFGPGEQYF.

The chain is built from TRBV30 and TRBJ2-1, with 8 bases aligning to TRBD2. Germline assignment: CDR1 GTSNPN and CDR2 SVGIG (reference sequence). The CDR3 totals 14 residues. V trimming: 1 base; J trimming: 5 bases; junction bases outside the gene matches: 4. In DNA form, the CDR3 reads TGTGCCTGGAGTGACGGGAGGGCCCACAATGAGCAGTTCTTC. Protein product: CAWSDGRAHNEQFF.

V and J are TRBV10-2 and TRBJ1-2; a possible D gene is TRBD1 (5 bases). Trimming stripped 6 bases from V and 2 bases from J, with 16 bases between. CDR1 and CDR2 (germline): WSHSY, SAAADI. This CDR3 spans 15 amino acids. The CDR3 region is CASREAFAGNYGYTF. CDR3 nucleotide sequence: TGCGCCAGCAGGGAGGCTTTTGCAGGGAACTATGGCTACACCTTC.

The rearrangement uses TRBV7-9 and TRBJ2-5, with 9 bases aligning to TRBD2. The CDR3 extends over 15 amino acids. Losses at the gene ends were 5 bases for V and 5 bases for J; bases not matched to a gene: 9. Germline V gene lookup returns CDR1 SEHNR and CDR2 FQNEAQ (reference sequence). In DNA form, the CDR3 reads TGTGCCAGCAGCACAGCTAGCGGGATTACGGAGACCCAGTACTTC. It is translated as CASSTASGITETQYF.

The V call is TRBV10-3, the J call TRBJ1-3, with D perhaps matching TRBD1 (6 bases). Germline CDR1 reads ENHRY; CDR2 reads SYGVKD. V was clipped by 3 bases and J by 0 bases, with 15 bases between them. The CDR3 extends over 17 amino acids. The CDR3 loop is CAISDQQGLGSGNTIYF. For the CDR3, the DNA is TGTGCCATCAGTGACCAACAGGGACTGGGCTCTGGAAACACCATATATTTT.

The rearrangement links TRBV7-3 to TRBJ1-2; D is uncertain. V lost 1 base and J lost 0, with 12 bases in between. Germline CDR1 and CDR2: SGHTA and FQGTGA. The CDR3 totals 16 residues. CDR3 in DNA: TGTGCCAGCAGCTTAAACCCCGGAGCCGCTAACTATGGCTACACCTTC. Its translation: CASSLNPGAANYGYTF. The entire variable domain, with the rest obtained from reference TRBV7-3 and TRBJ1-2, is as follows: GAGVSQTPSNKVTEKGKYVELRCDPISGHTALYWYRQSLGQGPEFLIYFQGTGAADDSGLPNDRFFAVRPEGSVSTLKIQRTERGDSAVYLCASSLNPGAANYGYTFGSGTRLTVV.

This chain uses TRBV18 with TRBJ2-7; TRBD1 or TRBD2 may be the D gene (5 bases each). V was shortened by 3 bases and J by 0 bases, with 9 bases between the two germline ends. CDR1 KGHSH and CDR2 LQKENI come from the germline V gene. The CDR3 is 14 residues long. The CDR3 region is CASSPRDASYEQYF. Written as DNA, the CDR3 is TGTGCCAGCTCACCTAGGGACGCCTCCTACGAGCAGTACTTC.

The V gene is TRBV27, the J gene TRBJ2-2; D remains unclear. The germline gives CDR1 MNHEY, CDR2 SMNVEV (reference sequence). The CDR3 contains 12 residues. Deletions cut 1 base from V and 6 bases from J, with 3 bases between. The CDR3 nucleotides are TGTGCCAGCAGTTTATTGTCCGGGGAGCTGTTTTTT. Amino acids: CASSLLSGELFF.

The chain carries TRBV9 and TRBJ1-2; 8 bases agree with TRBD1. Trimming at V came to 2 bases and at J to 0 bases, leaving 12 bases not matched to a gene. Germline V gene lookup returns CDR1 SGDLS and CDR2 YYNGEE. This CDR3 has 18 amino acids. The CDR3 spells CASSVGYGGDRSNYGYTF. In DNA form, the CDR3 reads TGTGCCAGCAGCGTGGGATACGGGGGGGACAGGTCTAACTATGGCTACACCTTC.

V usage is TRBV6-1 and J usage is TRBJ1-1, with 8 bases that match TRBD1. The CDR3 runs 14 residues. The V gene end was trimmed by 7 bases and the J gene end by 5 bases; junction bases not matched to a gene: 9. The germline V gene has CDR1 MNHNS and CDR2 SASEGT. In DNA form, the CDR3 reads TGTGCCAGCAACGAACAGGGGGAGACTACTGAAGCTTTCTTT. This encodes CASNEQGETTEAFF.

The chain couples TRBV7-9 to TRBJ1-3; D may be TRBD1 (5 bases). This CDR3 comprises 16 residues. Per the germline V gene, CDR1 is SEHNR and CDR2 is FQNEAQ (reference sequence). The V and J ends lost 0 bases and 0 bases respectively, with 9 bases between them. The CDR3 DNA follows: TGTGCCAGCAGCTTAGCGTCGGGGCTCTCTGGAAACACCATATATTTT. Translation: CASSLASGLSGNTIYF.

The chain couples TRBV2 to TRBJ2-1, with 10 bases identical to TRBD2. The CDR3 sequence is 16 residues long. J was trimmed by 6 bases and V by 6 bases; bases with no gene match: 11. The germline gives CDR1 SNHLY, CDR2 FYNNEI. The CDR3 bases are TGTGCCAGCAGCCCCCGGCTAGCGGGAGTAGGCAATGAGCAGTTCTTC. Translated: CASSPRLAGVGNEQFF. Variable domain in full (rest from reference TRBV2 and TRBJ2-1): EPEVTQTPSHQVTQMGQEVILRCVPISNHLYFYWYRQILGQKVEFLVSFYNNEISEKSEIFDDQFSVERPDGSNFTLKIRSTKLEDSAMYFCASSPRLAGVGNEQFFGPGTRLTVL.

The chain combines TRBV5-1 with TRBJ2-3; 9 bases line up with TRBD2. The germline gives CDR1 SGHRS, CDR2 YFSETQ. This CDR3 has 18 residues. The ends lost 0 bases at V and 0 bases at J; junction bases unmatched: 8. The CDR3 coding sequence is TGCGCCAGCAGCTTGGGCCTTCTAGCGGGATATAGCACAGATACGCAGTATTTT. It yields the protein CASSLGLLAGYSTDTQYF.